Listed below are T cell receptor beta chains from one sample, sequenced in a study of T cell repertoires and HLA-DP antigens. The assay was immunoSEQ multiplex PCR, and TCRdb's table has in-frame clones only and misses some. The table has 85,000 to 90,000 clones, around nine tenths seen once. These receptors' antigens are unknown. The sample comprised CD4+ T cells from PBMCs. Receptors were obtained from a man in his forties or fifties in good health and CMV-seronegative. Each CDR3 is given with its conserved first and last residue. Fields, in order: D gene, J gene, clone size, V gene, CDR3 protein, CDR3 DNA. D genes are given only for firm matches. Not all rows give a size; the values are once, few, many and, for expanded clones, a class.

TRBD2 | TRBJ2-5 | NA | TRBV7-9 | CASSSGLAGQETQYF | TGTGCCAGCAGCTCGGGACTAGCGGGACAAGAGACCCAGTACTTC
NA | TRBJ1-5 | NA | TRBV19 | CASRDGNQPQHF | TGTGCCAGTAGGGATGGCAATCAGCCCCAGCATTTT
NA | TRBJ1-5 | NA | TRBV27 | CASSLGRSGNQPQHF | TGTGCCAGCAGCCTAGGGAGGAGTGGCAATCAGCCCCAGCATTTT
TRBD1 | TRBJ1-3 | NA | TRBV7-2 | CASRWTGEPSGNTIYF | TGTGCCAGCCGTTGGACAGGGGAGCCCTCTGGAAACACCATATATTTT
TRBD2 | TRBJ2-7 | NA | TRBV29-1 | CSARGDPYEQYF | TGCAGCGCGCGGGGGGATCCCTACGAGCAGTACTTC
NA | TRBJ1-3 | NA | TRBV7-6 | CASSSLGGWTGNTIYF | TGTGCCAGCAGCTCCCTAGGAGGCTGGACTGGAAACACCATATATTTT
TRBD2 | TRBJ2-5 | NA | TRBV4-3 | CASSQDLAGGPLQTQYF | TGCGCCAGCAGCCAAGATCTGGCGGGAGGGCCACTTCAGACCCAGTACTTC
NA | TRBJ1-1 | NA | TRBV6-5 | CASSYLTTGYSEAFF | TGTGCCAGCAGTTACCTCACTACTGGGTACTCTGAAGCTTTCTTT
NA | TRBJ2-5 | once | TRBV12-5 | CASGFGAGIQETQYF | TGTGCTAGTGGTTTTGGGGCGGGGATACAAGAGACCCAGTACTTC
TRBD1 | TRBJ1-1 | NA | TRBV19 | CASSSDRRGTEAFF | TGTGCCAGTAGTTCGGACAGGAGGGGCACTGAAGCTTTCTTT
TRBD1 | TRBJ1-3 | many | TRBV5-1 | CASSISGGSGNTIYF | TGCGCCAGCAGCATTTCAGGGGGCTCTGGAAACACCATATATTTT
NA | TRBJ1-1 | once | TRBV18 | CASSRKVDNTEAFF | TGTGCCAGCTCCCGGAAGGTGGATAACACTGAAGCTTTCTTT
TRBD2 | TRBJ2-5 | NA | TRBV18 | CASSRDYLETQYF | TGTGCCAGCTCCCGGGACTACCTTGAGACCCAGTACTTC
TRBD1 | TRBJ2-5 | once | TRBV29-1 | CSVMDRGRETQYF | TGCAGCGTGATGGACAGGGGTCGGGAGACCCAGTACTTC
TRBD2 | TRBJ2-3 | NA | TRBV19 | CASSSTSGSTDTQYF | TGTGCCAGTAGTTCCACTAGCGGCAGCACAGATACGCAGTATTTT
NA | TRBJ2-3 | NA | TRBV7-9 | CASSPGLSSTDTQYF | TGTGCCAGCAGCCCGGGACTTTCTAGCACAGATACGCAGTATTTT
NA | TRBJ2-2 | NA | TRBV7-7 | CASSLGGAGTGELFF | TGTGCTAGCAGCTTAGGTGGAGCGGGCACCGGGGAGCTGTTTTTT
NA | TRBJ2-5 | NA | TRBV9 | CASSVDWDTETQYF | TGTGCCAGCAGCGTAGACTGGGACACAGAGACCCAGTACTTC
TRBD1 | TRBJ1-6 | few | TRBV4-2 | CASSSGGNSPLHF | TGTGCCAGCAGCTCAGGGGGGAATTCACCCCTCCACTTT
NA | TRBJ1-4 | NA | TRBV18 | CASSLQEGRNEKLFF | TGTGCCAGCTCACTACAAGAGGGGAGAAATGAAAAACTGTTTTTT
TRBD1 | TRBJ1-6 | few | TRBV5-5 | CAEWQGAIRGSYNSPLHF | TGTGCCGAATGGCAGGGGGCGATTAGGGGTTCCTATAATTCACCCCTCCACTTT
NA | TRBJ2-2 | NA | TRBV2 | CASSGQNTGELFF | TGTGCCAGCAGTGGTCAGAACACCGGGGAGCTGTTTTTT
NA | TRBJ1-2 | NA | TRBV15 | CATSRDLSGQERGYTF | TGTGCCACCAGCAGAGATCTATCGGGGCAGGAGAGGGGCTACACCTTC
TRBD2 | TRBJ2-5 | NA | TRBV10-2 | CASRTSGQETQYF | TGCGCCAGCAGGACTAGCGGCCAAGAGACCCAGTACTTC
TRBD2 | TRBJ2-7 | NA | TRBV6-6 | CASPLGGLSSYEQYF | TGTGCCAGCCCTCTGGGAGGGCTAAGCTCCTACGAGCAGTACTTC
TRBD1 | TRBJ1-4 | NA | TRBV27 | CASKTGAPNEKLFF | TGTGCCAGCAAGACAGGGGCCCCTAATGAAAAACTGTTTTTT
NA | TRBJ1-3 | NA | TRBV9 | CASSPGNTIYF | TGTGCCAGCAGCCCCGGAAACACCATATATTTT
NA | TRBJ1-1 | few | TRBV20-1 | CSARVDVEAFF | TGCAGTGCTAGGGTTGACGTAGAAGCTTTCTTT
NA | TRBJ2-7 | NA | TRBV19 | CASSIDRWGGPYEQYF | TGTGCCAGTAGTATAGATCGCTGGGGGGGGCCCTACGAGCAGTACTTC
NA | TRBJ1-6 | NA | TRBV6-5 | CASSNRDTSNSPLHF | TGTGCCAGCAGTAACCGGGACACCAGTAATTCACCCCTCCACTTT
TRBD2 | TRBJ2-7 | NA | TRBV9 | CASTRLAGGEQYF | TGTGCCAGCACGAGACTAGCGGGAGGCGAGCAGTACTTC
NA | TRBJ1-5 | NA | TRBV28 | CASSLGPGPGPQHF | TGTGCCAGCAGTTTAGGGCCAGGCCCGGGACCCCAGCATTTT
NA | TRBJ2-5 | NA | TRBV30 | CAWSARGFTTGHF | TGTGCCTGGAGTGCCCGAGGGTTTACCACAGGGCACTTC
TRBD2 | TRBJ2-2 | NA | TRBV5-1 | CASSLSGRAGTGELFF | TGCGCCAGCAGCCTTAGCGGGAGGGCCGGAACCGGGGAGCTGTTTTTT
TRBD1 | TRBJ2-2 | NA | TRBV5-1 | CASSLRTGRSGELFF | TGCGCCAGCAGCTTACGGACAGGGCGGTCCGGGGAGCTGTTTTTT
TRBD1 | TRBJ1-2 | NA | TRBV5-1 | CASSFGQGAAGYTF | TGCGCCAGCAGCTTCGGACAGGGGGCTGCTGGCTACACCTTC
NA | TRBJ2-1 | NA | TRBV2 | CASSYDSTNEQFF | TGTGCCAGCAGTTATGACTCGACCAATGAGCAGTTCTTC
NA | TRBJ2-7 | NA | TRBV6-6 | CASSYTQGNEQYF | TGTGCCAGCAGTTACACCCAGGGCAACGAGCAGTACTTC
TRBD2 | TRBJ2-1 | NA | TRBV2 | CASRGSSGGANEQFF | TGTGCCAGCAGGGGCTCTAGCGGGGGGGCAAATGAGCAGTTCTTC
TRBD1 | TRBJ1-2 | NA | TRBV4-3 | CASSQSGTGSGRYTF | TGCGCCAGCAGCCAATCCGGGACAGGGTCCGGTCGCTACACCTTC
NA | TRBJ1-1 | NA | TRBV5-1 | CASSLEANRYTEAFF | TGCGCCAGCAGCTTGGAGGCGAACAGGTACACTGAAGCTTTCTTT
TRBD1 | TRBJ1-6 | NA | TRBV10-3 | CAIRDGQGNSPLHF | TGTGCCATCAGAGATGGACAGGGTAATTCACCCCTCCACTTT
TRBD1 | TRBJ2-6 | NA | TRBV14 | CASSQDWGQGGSGANVLTF | TGTGCCAGCAGCCAAGATTGGGGACAGGGTGGGTCCGGGGCCAACGTCCTGACTTTC
NA | TRBJ1-4 | few | TRBV6-1 | CASSGRSLEKLFF | TGTGCCAGCAGTGGTAGATCTCTGGAAAAACTGTTTTTT
NA | TRBJ1-3 | few | TRBV11-3 | CASSPGYPSVSGNTIYF | TGTGCCAGCAGCCCCGGATACCCCTCCGTCTCTGGAAACACCATATATTTT
NA | TRBJ2-6 | NA | TRBV19 | CASNLRGRGANVLTF | TGTGCCAGTAACCTCAGGGGCCGAGGGGCCAACGTCCTGACTTTC
NA | TRBJ2-7 | NA | TRBV30 | CAWRLGRGSNEQYF | TGTGCCTGGAGGTTGGGACGGGGATCCAACGAGCAGTACTTC
NA | TRBJ1-5 | many | TRBV12-5 | CASGFYQNRAGGGLNQPQHF | TGTGCTAGTGGTTTCTACCAGAACAGGGCAGGAGGTGGACTTAATCAGCCCCAGCATTTT
TRBD1 | TRBJ2-7 | once | TRBV6-5 | CASSYGVQGVPYEQYF | TGTGCCAGCAGTTACGGCGTACAGGGGGTTCCCTACGAGCAGTACTTC
NA | TRBJ1-2 | NA | TRBV4-3 | CASSQGAGILNYGYTF | TGCGCCAGCAGCCAAGGGGCGGGGATCCTTAACTATGGCTACACCTTC
NA | TRBJ1-2 | NA | TRBV2 | CASSEQGNYGYTF | TGTGCCAGCAGTGAGCAGGGCAACTATGGCTACACCTTC
NA | TRBJ2-7 | NA | TRBV7-2 | CASSLEAGLYEQYF | TGTGCCAGCAGCTTAGAGGCAGGCCTCTACGAGCAGTACTTC
NA | TRBJ2-3 | NA | TRBV9 | CASSVEGSGTDTQYF | TGTGCCAGCAGCGTAGAGGGTAGCGGCACAGATACGCAGTATTTT
NA | TRBJ2-7 | once | TRBV5-1 | CASSLAARTSEQYF | TGCGCCAGCAGCTTGGCCGCTAGGACCAGCGAGCAGTACTTC